This entry describes one T cell receptor (beta chain). This specimen comes from a study of cytomegalovirus exposure and HLA in healthy donors. This CDR3 has 12 amino acids. Germline V CDR1 and CDR2: SGHDT, YYEEEE. V was cut by 4 bases and J by 3 bases, with 7 bases left in between. PCR was performed using 60 Vbeta and 13 Jbeta primers. The table came from immunoSEQ multiplex PCR; TCRdb's copy has only in-frame clones and leaves some out. The sample table includes under 70,000 clones. The sample comprised PBMCs. The receptor was isolated from a man aged 45-60 years in good health and CMV-seropositive. J is TRBJ1-2 and V is TRBV5-6; D unresolved. CDR3 loop: CASSLFDYGYTF. CDR3 in DNA: TGTGCCAGCAGCCTTTTTGACTATGGCTACACCTTC.